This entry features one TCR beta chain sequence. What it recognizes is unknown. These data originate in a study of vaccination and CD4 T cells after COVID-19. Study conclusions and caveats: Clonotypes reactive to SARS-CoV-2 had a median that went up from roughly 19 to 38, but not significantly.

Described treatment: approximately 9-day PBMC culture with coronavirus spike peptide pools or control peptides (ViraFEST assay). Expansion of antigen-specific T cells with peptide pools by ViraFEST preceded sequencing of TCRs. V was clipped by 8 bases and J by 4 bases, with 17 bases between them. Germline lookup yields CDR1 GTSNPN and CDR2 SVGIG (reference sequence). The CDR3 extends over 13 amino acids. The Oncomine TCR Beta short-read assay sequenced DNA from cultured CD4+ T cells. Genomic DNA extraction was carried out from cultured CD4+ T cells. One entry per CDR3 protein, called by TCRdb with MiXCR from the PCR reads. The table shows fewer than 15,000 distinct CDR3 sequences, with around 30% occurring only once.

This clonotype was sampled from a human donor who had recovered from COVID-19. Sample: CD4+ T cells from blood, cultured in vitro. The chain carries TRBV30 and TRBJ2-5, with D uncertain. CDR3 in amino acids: CALLNGWGETQYF. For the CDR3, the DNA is TGTGCCCTGCTCAACGGGTGGGGAGAGACCCAGTACTTC.